A selection of T cell receptor beta chains follows, all from one sample in a study of T cell responses to AZD1222 COVID-19 vaccine. The method was immunoSEQ multiplex PCR; TCRdb's version includes in-frame clones alone and lacks a portion of them. The table includes about 140,000 clones, approximately 86% detected once. The specimen was peripheral blood, collected on day 0 of AZD1222 vaccination. These receptors came from an adult in good health. Each CDR3 is given with its conserved first and last residue. A D gene is named only where the DNA matches it firmly. Rows may omit the clone size; those that give it use once, few, many or a size class.

clone size: -
J gene: TRBJ2-1
V gene: TRBV10-1
D gene: -
CDR3 protein: CASSLSSPDRSYNEQFF
CDR3 DNA: TGCGCCAGCAGTCTCTCGAGCCCCGACAGGTCCTACAATGAGCAGTTCTTC

clone size: -
J gene: TRBJ2-2
V gene: TRBV27
D gene: TRBD2
CDR3 protein: CASTSGINTGELFF
CDR3 DNA: TGTGCCAGCACTAGCGGGATAAACACCGGGGAGCTGTTTTTT

clone size: -
J gene: TRBJ2-1
V gene: TRBV28
D gene: -
CDR3 protein: CASSFSLDYNEQFF
CDR3 DNA: TGTGCCAGCAGTTTCTCACTAGACTACAATGAGCAGTTCTTC

clone size: -
J gene: TRBJ2-1
V gene: TRBV3-1/TRBV3-2
D gene: TRBD2
CDR3 protein: CASRLAAYNEQFF
CDR3 DNA: TGTGCCAGCAGACTAGCGGCCTACAATGAGCAGTTCTTC

clone size: -
J gene: TRBJ1-5
V gene: TRBV7-8
D gene: -
CDR3 protein: CASSSDTYNQPQHF
CDR3 DNA: TGTGCCAGCAGCTCCGACACGTACAATCAGCCCCAGCATTTT

clone size: -
J gene: TRBJ2-7
V gene: TRBV10-3
D gene: -
CDR3 protein: CAISEVQLNEQYF
CDR3 DNA: TGTGCCATCAGTGAAGTTCAGCTTAACGAGCAGTACTTC

clone size: -
J gene: TRBJ2-3
V gene: TRBV2
D gene: TRBD1
CDR3 protein: CARDGTGGADTQYF
CDR3 DNA: TGTGCCAGAGACGGGACAGGGGGGGCAGATACGCAGTATTTT

clone size: few
J gene: TRBJ1-2
V gene: TRBV10-2
D gene: -
CDR3 protein: CASSKGGDGYTF
CDR3 DNA: TGCGCCAGCAGTAAGGGGGGGGATGGCTACACCTTC

clone size: -
J gene: TRBJ2-1
V gene: TRBV24-1
D gene: -
CDR3 protein: CATSDFGSGESEQFF
CDR3 DNA: TGTGCCACCAGTGATTTCGGATCCGGGGAATCTGAGCAGTTCTTC

clone size: -
J gene: TRBJ1-6
V gene: TRBV25-1
D gene: -
CDR3 protein: CASREQGNNSPLHF
CDR3 DNA: TGTGCCAGCAGAGAACAGGGTAATAATTCACCCCTCCACTTT

clone size: once
J gene: TRBJ1-5
V gene: TRBV6-2/TRBV6-3
D gene: TRBD1
CDR3 protein: CASSYDAGGVQPQHF
CDR3 DNA: TGTGCCAGCAGTTACGATGCAGGGGGCGTTCAGCCCCAGCATTTT

clone size: few
J gene: TRBJ1-2
V gene: TRBV27
D gene: TRBD1
CDR3 protein: CASSPSLTGSNYGYTF
CDR3 DNA: TGTGCCAGCAGTCCCTCCCTGACAGGGTCTAACTATGGCTACACCTTC

clone size: -
J gene: TRBJ2-5
V gene: TRBV19
D gene: -
CDR3 protein: CASSRETFQETQYF
CDR3 DNA: TGTGCCAGTAGCCGTGAGACTTTCCAAGAGACCCAGTACTTC

clone size: -
J gene: TRBJ2-7
V gene: TRBV4-2
D gene: -
CDR3 protein: CASSQGRGSYEQYF
CDR3 DNA: TGTGCCAGCAGCCAAGGTAGGGGGTCCTACGAGCAGTACTTC

clone size: -
J gene: TRBJ1-1
V gene: TRBV12-3/TRBV12-4
D gene: -
CDR3 protein: CASSPGDGTEAFF
CDR3 DNA: TGTGCCAGCAGCCCCGGGGACGGCACTGAAGCTTTCTTT

clone size: -
J gene: TRBJ1-1
V gene: TRBV18
D gene: -
CDR3 protein: CASSPAVHEAFF
CDR3 DNA: TGTGCCAGCTCACCAGCCGTTCATGAAGCTTTCTTT

clone size: once
J gene: TRBJ1-3
V gene: TRBV7-2
D gene: -
CDR3 protein: CASRDNGSGNTIYF
CDR3 DNA: TGTGCCAGCCGGGACAACGGCTCTGGAAACACCATATATTTT

clone size: -
J gene: TRBJ2-2
V gene: TRBV19
D gene: TRBD1
CDR3 protein: CASSFGQGQYTGELFF
CDR3 DNA: TGTGCCAGTAGCTTCGGACAGGGGCAGTACACCGGGGAGCTGTTTTTT

clone size: -
J gene: TRBJ1-2
V gene: TRBV6-5
D gene: -
CDR3 protein: CASKRGATRYGYTF
CDR3 DNA: TGTGCCAGCAAGAGGGGGGCTACTAGATATGGCTACACCTTC

clone size: -
J gene: TRBJ2-7
V gene: TRBV10-3
D gene: TRBD2
CDR3 protein: CAIRGGLAEAEQYF
CDR3 DNA: TGTGCCATCAGGGGCGGGCTAGCGGAGGCCGAGCAGTACTTC

clone size: -
J gene: TRBJ1-2
V gene: TRBV7-9
D gene: TRBD1
CDR3 protein: CASSSISGGNWGYTF
CDR3 DNA: TGTGCCAGCAGCTCGATTTCAGGGGGCAATTGGGGCTACACCTTC

clone size: -
J gene: TRBJ2-7
V gene: TRBV3-1/TRBV3-2
D gene: -
CDR3 protein: CASSQGPTSLEQYF
CDR3 DNA: TGTGCCAGCAGCCAAGGCCCGACTAGTCTCGAGCAGTACTTC

clone size: -
J gene: TRBJ2-2
V gene: TRBV27
D gene: -
CDR3 protein: CASSLLGGDTGELFF
CDR3 DNA: TGTGCCAGCAGTTTATTGGGTGGTGACACCGGGGAGCTGTTTTTT

clone size: -
J gene: TRBJ1-2
V gene: TRBV28
D gene: -
CDR3 protein: CASIGYSNYGYTF
CDR3 DNA: TGTGCCAGCATAGGGTATTCTAACTATGGCTACACCTTC

clone size: -
J gene: TRBJ2-1
V gene: TRBV20-1
D gene: TRBD2
CDR3 protein: CSASNPGLANHEQFF
CDR3 DNA: TGCAGTGCTAGTAATCCGGGACTAGCGAACCATGAGCAGTTCTTC

clone size: -
J gene: TRBJ2-1
V gene: TRBV24-1
D gene: TRBD2
CDR3 protein: CATSDPGLAGVNEQFF
CDR3 DNA: TGTGCCACCAGTGACCCGGGACTAGCGGGAGTGAATGAGCAGTTCTTC

clone size: -
J gene: TRBJ1-1
V gene: TRBV5-4
D gene: -
CDR3 protein: CAGRGPKGNTEAFF
CDR3 DNA: TGTGCCGGTCGAGGACCCAAGGGAAACACTGAAGCTTTCTTT

clone size: -
J gene: TRBJ2-3
V gene: TRBV5-1
D gene: TRBD2
CDR3 protein: CASHYWREGRDTQYF
CDR3 DNA: TGCGCCAGCCACTACTGGCGGGAGGGCAGAGATACGCAGTATTTT

clone size: -
J gene: TRBJ2-1
V gene: TRBV18
D gene: TRBD2
CDR3 protein: CASSGLADYNEQFF
CDR3 DNA: TGTGCCAGCTCGGGACTAGCGGATTACAATGAGCAGTTCTTC

clone size: -
J gene: TRBJ2-7
V gene: TRBV18
D gene: -
CDR3 protein: CASSPAGTYEQYF
CDR3 DNA: TGTGCCAGCTCACCAGCAGGGACCTACGAGCAGTACTTC

clone size: -
J gene: TRBJ2-7
V gene: TRBV27
D gene: -
CDR3 protein: CASHSEPTDSYEQYF
CDR3 DNA: TGTGCCAGCCATTCCGAACCCACAGATTCCTACGAGCAGTACTTC

clone size: once
J gene: TRBJ1-1
V gene: TRBV10-2
D gene: -
CDR3 protein: CASLEPGRVIEAFF
CDR3 DNA: TGCGCCAGCCTCGAACCAGGAAGAGTGATTGAAGCTTTCTTT

clone size: -
J gene: TRBJ2-3
V gene: TRBV9
D gene: TRBD2
CDR3 protein: CASSVALERLAGADTQYF
CDR3 DNA: TGTGCCAGCAGCGTAGCTTTGGAGCGGCTAGCGGGAGCAGATACGCAGTATTTT

clone size: -
J gene: TRBJ2-7
V gene: TRBV5-1
D gene: TRBD2
CDR3 protein: CASSLMASGNNEQYF
CDR3 DNA: TGCGCCAGCAGCTTGATGGCTAGCGGGAACAACGAGCAGTACTTC

clone size: -
J gene: TRBJ1-4
V gene: TRBV25-1
D gene: -
CDR3 protein: CASSEPSGKLFF
CDR3 DNA: TGTGCCAGCAGTGAGCCGTCTGGAAAACTGTTTTTT

clone size: -
J gene: TRBJ1-2
V gene: TRBV30
D gene: TRBD1
CDR3 protein: CAWSGGAGQAVTF
CDR3 DNA: TGTGCCTGGAGTGGGGGAGCGGGACAGGCCGTCACCTTC

clone size: -
J gene: TRBJ2-1
V gene: TRBV5-1
D gene: TRBD1
CDR3 protein: CASSQGAGPRVRRSYNEQFF
CDR3 DNA: TGCGCCAGCAGCCAGGGGGCGGGACCCCGGGTTCGTCGCTCCTACAATGAGCAGTTCTTC

clone size: -
J gene: TRBJ2-1
V gene: TRBV5-1
D gene: -
CDR3 protein: CASSFTPTPSEQFF
CDR3 DNA: TGCGCCAGCAGCTTTACTCCTACACCCAGTGAGCAGTTCTTC

clone size: -
J gene: TRBJ1-1
V gene: TRBV6-5
D gene: -
CDR3 protein: CASSYSNRVEAFF
CDR3 DNA: TGTGCCAGCAGTTACTCGAACCGAGTTGAAGCTTTCTTT

clone size: -
J gene: TRBJ2-1
V gene: TRBV5-1
D gene: TRBD2
CDR3 protein: CASSNQGTRGNEQFF
CDR3 DNA: TGCGCCAGCAGCAACCAAGGGACTAGAGGCAATGAGCAGTTCTTC

clone size: -
J gene: TRBJ1-2
V gene: TRBV18
D gene: -
CDR3 protein: CASSPGSDQGYTF
CDR3 DNA: TGTGCCAGCTCACCCGGTTCAGATCAGGGCTACACCTTC

clone size: -
J gene: TRBJ1-4
V gene: TRBV15
D gene: TRBD1
CDR3 protein: CATSSRQGGEKLFF
CDR3 DNA: TGTGCCACCAGCAGTAGACAGGGCGGTGAAAAACTGTTTTTT

clone size: -
J gene: TRBJ1-2
V gene: TRBV27
D gene: TRBD1
CDR3 protein: CASSPDRGLFYGYTF
CDR3 DNA: TGTGCCAGCAGCCCAGACAGGGGCCTTTTCTATGGCTACACCTTC

clone size: once
J gene: TRBJ1-1
V gene: TRBV30
D gene: TRBD1
CDR3 protein: CAYHLGQGGVGTEAFF
CDR3 DNA: TGTGCCTACCATCTAGGACAGGGAGGGGTAGGCACTGAAGCTTTCTTT

clone size: -
J gene: TRBJ1-1
V gene: TRBV15
D gene: -
CDR3 protein: CATSTGRTEAFF
CDR3 DNA: TGTGCCACCAGTACAGGGAGAACTGAAGCTTTCTTT

clone size: -
J gene: TRBJ1-5
V gene: TRBV19
D gene: -
CDR3 protein: CASSKRDRFNQPQHF
CDR3 DNA: TGTGCCAGTAGCAAAAGGGACCGATTCAATCAGCCCCAGCATTTT

clone size: -
J gene: TRBJ1-1
V gene: TRBV29-1
D gene: -
CDR3 protein: CSVGYMNTEAFF
CDR3 DNA: TGCAGCGTAGGATACATGAACACTGAAGCTTTCTTT

clone size: -
J gene: TRBJ1-1
V gene: TRBV4-1
D gene: TRBD1
CDR3 protein: CASSQGGQLNTEAFF
CDR3 DNA: TGCGCCAGCAGCCAAGGGGGACAGCTGAACACTGAAGCTTTCTTT

clone size: -
J gene: TRBJ1-6
V gene: TRBV7-8
D gene: -
CDR3 protein: CASSSSARASSYNSPLHF
CDR3 DNA: TGTGCCAGCAGCTCCAGCGCCAGGGCGAGCTCCTATAATTCACCCCTCCACTTT

clone size: -
J gene: TRBJ1-4
V gene: TRBV7-2
D gene: -
CDR3 protein: CASRLPTNEKLFF
CDR3 DNA: TGTGCCAGCAGGCTTCCAACTAATGAAAAACTGTTTTTT

clone size: -
J gene: TRBJ1-5
V gene: TRBV25-1
D gene: -
CDR3 protein: CASSESRPGVSNQPQHF
CDR3 DNA: TGTGCCAGCAGTGAATCGAGACCCGGAGTTAGCAATCAGCCCCAGCATTTT